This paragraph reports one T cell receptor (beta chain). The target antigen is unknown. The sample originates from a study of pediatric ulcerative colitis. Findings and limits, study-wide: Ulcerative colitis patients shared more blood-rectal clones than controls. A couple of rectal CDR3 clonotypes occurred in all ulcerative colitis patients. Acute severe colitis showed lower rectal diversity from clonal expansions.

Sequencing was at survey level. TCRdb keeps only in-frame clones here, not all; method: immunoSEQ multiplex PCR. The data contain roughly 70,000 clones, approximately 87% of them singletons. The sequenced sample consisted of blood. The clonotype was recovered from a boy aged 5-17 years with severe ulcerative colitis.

CDR3 in DNA: TGTGCCAGCAAAGTGGACGGCTCTGGAAACACCATATATTTT. It translates to CASKVDGSGNTIYF. J is TRBJ1-3 and V is TRBV2; no definite D call. Germline loops: CDR1 SNHLY, CDR2 FYNNEI. CDR3 size: 14 residues. V lost 7 bases and J 0 bases, leaving 10 bases between the germline ends.